One sample yielded the 2 T cell receptor beta chains listed below, sequenced in a study of blood T cell repertoires in COVID-19. Assay used: immunoSEQ multiplex PCR; TCRdb lists only in-frame clones, some missing. The data hold about 200,000 clones, with roughly 80% observed a single time. The sequenced material came from peripheral blood. The source is a human donor in a cohort sampled during active COVID-19.

This clone was counted once. The chain employs TRBV6-5 and TRBJ2-7; D might be TRBD2 (6 bases). The CDR3 totals 14 residues. Germline V gene sequence: CDR1 MNHEY, CDR2 SVGAGI. Trimming took 2 bases from V and 6 from J, leaving 14 bases between them. DNA for the CDR3: TGTGCCAGCAGTTACAAGATGGGAGCGGGCGAGCAGTACTTC. Translated, it gives CASSYKMGAGEQYF.

V and J are TRBV5-1 and TRBJ1-4; maybe TRBD1 (5 bases). The germline V and J ends were trimmed by 4 bases and 4 bases, with 8 bases remaining between them. CDR1 is SGHRS and CDR2 is YFSETQ in the germline V gene. This CDR3 spans 13 amino acids. CDR3 DNA sequence: TGCGCCAGCAGCGGTCAGGGTAATGAAAAACTGTTTTTT. Encoded protein: CASSGQGNEKLFF.